These 29 T cell receptor beta chains share one sample of origin, sequenced in a study of breast tumors, draining lymph nodes, adjacent tissues (dated by TCRdb to 2016 to 2017). Lymph node samples were obtained from the axillary draining lymph nodes of breast cancer patients. The receptor library was made with multiplex PCR. Sequencing used an Illumina HiSeq 2000. TCRdb handled the public reads itself, with Q25 trimming in fastp and clone calling in MiXCR, and kept productive beta chains. Under each unique CDR3 protein, matching rows form one entry showing the most common genes and DNA. The sample table holds 200,000 to 300,000 distinct CDR3 sequences, of which about 33% were seen once. Clones ranked in the top ten supply more than 0.85% of the sample. What was sequenced was axillary lymph node tissue. These receptors all come from a female donor with breast cancer. Some clones in this sample may be carry-over from other donors' samples.

This sequence joins TRBV24-1 and TRBJ2-5, with TRBD1 matching 8 bases. The V gene end was trimmed by 8 bases and the J gene end by 5 bases; junction bases not matched to a gene: 12. Germline V CDR1 and CDR2: KGHDR, SFDVKD. The CDR3 totals 15 residues. This CDR3 is CATTGQGRLRETQYF. The CDR3 bases are TGTGCCACCACTGGACAGGGAAGGCTTAGGGAGACCCAGTACTTC.

This clonotype was seen ten or more times. As DNA, the CDR3 is TGTGCCAGCAGCCTAGCTGGGGGGGTGGGGAATGAGCAGTTCTTC. Translated, it gives CASSLAGGVGNEQFF. J is TRBJ2-1 and V is TRBV9; 7 nucleotides line up with TRBD2. The trim removed 4 bases at V and 7 bases at J, leaving 11 bases unmatched. The CDR3 contains 15 residues. CDR1 is SGDLS, CDR2 YYNGEE, per germline.

The table lists this clonotype with many counts. This rearrangement joins TRBV20-1 to TRBJ2-5; 9 bases fit TRBD1. V lost 4 bases and J lost 5; bases outside the gene matches: 2. Germline CDR1 is DFQATT and CDR2 is SNEGSKA (reference sequence). This CDR3 region has 12 residues. CDR3 amino acids: CSATDRGETQYF. CDR3 coding DNA: TGCAGTGCTACCGACAGGGGGGAGACCCAGTACTTC.

Turning to this clonotype: A much larger clone is a single base away; this may be a read error. The rearrangement uses TRBV20-1 and TRBJ2-5; 7 bases agree with TRBD1. The CDR3 sequence is 15 residues long. In germline, CDR1 is DFQATT, CDR2 SNEGSKA (reference sequence). Losses at the gene ends were 0 bases for V and 6 bases for J; bases not matched to a gene: 10. Here the CDR3 reads CSARDPTGKRKTQYF. CDR3 DNA sequence: TGCAGTGCTAGAGATCCGACAGGGAAGAGAAAGACCCAGTACTTC.

Details on this clonotype: One end of the junction does not line up with germline, which may come from a read error. The chain uses TRBV13 and TRBJ2-4, with D perhaps TRBD2 (5 bases). Germline assignment: CDR1 PRHDT and CDR2 FYEKMQ (reference sequence). The CDR3 covers 14 residues. The chain's CDR3 is CASSSEVGKNIQCF. The CDR3 nucleotides read TGTGCCAGCAGCTCGGAGGTGGGCAAAAACATTCAGTGCTTC.

In the case of this clonotype: A much larger clone is a single base away; this may be a read error. The rearrangement uses TRBV20-1 and TRBJ2-7; TRBD1 matches 7 bases. J was trimmed by 6 bases and V by 5 bases; bases with no gene match: 13. This CDR3 contains 14 residues. The germline gives CDR1 DFQATT, CDR2 SNEGSKA (reference sequence). DNA for the CDR3: TGCAGTGCTCGAACTCCGGGACAGCCCTCCGAGCAGTACTTC. This encodes CSARTPGQPSEQYF.

This clonotype was counted many times. J is TRBJ1-5 and V is TRBV19; D unresolved. The germline V gene encodes CDR1 LNHDA and CDR2 SQIVND (reference sequence). The CDR3 loop spans 14 amino acids. The germline V and J ends were trimmed by 6 bases and 0 bases, with 9 bases remaining between them. The CDR3 DNA follows: TGTGCCAGTAGCTGGACGAGTAGCAATCAGCCCCAGCATTTT. Protein sequence: CASSWTSSNQPQHF.

In this sample, this clonotype turned up once. The junction shows a germline mismatch at one end, possibly a read error. The chain combines TRBV7-8 with TRBJ2-1; D is possibly TRBD2 (6 bases). This CDR3 contains 14 residues. Looked up from germline, CDR1 is SGHVS and CDR2 is FQNEAQ. CDR3 in amino acids: CASEEGSSYNEQFF. CDR3 DNA: TGTGCCAGCGAGGAGGGGAGCTCCTATAATGAGCAGTTCTTC.

The table lists this clonotype with many counts. The chain employs TRBV6-6 and TRBJ2-2; 8 bases align to TRBD2. J gave up 5 bases and V 4 bases, and 6 bases lay outside the gene matches. Per germline, CDR1 MNHNY and CDR2 SVGAGI (reference sequence). The CDR3 is 15 amino acids. The CDR3 DNA is TGTGCCAGCAGTTCAGGACTAGCCTCGACCGGGGAGCTGTTTTTT. It codes for CASSSGLASTGELFF.

There are many counts of this clonotype. This chain uses TRBV7-9 with TRBJ2-1, with 10 positions matching TRBD1. The CDR3 length is 15 residues. The J segment lost 9 bases and the V segment lost 5 bases, leaving 10 bases of the junction unmatched. In germline, CDR1 is SEHNR, CDR2 FQNEAQ (reference sequence). This CDR3 is CASSQGQGTSVEQFF. In DNA form, the CDR3 reads TGTGCCAGCAGCCAGGGACAGGGGACATCTGTTGAGCAGTTCTTC.

This clonotype was observed many times. The chain employs TRBV15 and TRBJ2-5; perhaps TRBD1 as D (6 bases). V was pared by 2 bases and J by 5 bases, with 12 bases between. In germline, CDR1 is LNHNV, CDR2 YYDKDF (reference sequence). The CDR3 loop spans 14 amino acids. The chain's CDR3 is CATSRREGVETQYF. CDR3 sequence (DNA): TGTGCCACCAGCAGACGAGAGGGGGTGGAGACCCAGTACTTC.

This clonotype was recorded many times. This chain connects TRBV20-1 to TRBJ2-5; tentative D call: TRBD2 (5 bases). The CDR3 covers 15 residues. Germline CDR1 and CDR2: DFQATT and SNEGSKA (reference sequence). The V and J ends lost 2 bases and 2 bases respectively, with 15 bases between them. CDR3 nucleotide sequence: TGCAGTGCTAGAACTGGGAGAACTACTCAAGAGACCCAGTACTTC. It is translated as CSARTGRTTQETQYF.

Worth noting for this clonotype: A much larger clone sits a single nucleotide away, making a read error possible. The J gene is TRBJ1-6, the V gene TRBV6-1; unclear D gene. The germline V gene has CDR1 MNHNS and CDR2 SASEGT. The CDR3 loop spans 15 amino acids. The CDR3: CASRPEGSYYSPLHF. The CDR3 DNA reads as TGTGCCAGCAGGCCAGAGGGTTCCTATTATTCACCCCTCCACTTT.

Points on this clonotype: Sequence at one end of the junction differs from germline and may be a read error. The chain is built from TRBV24-1 and TRBJ1-2; TRBD1 is a possible D gene (6 bases). The CDR3 runs to 17 residues. The germline gives CDR1 KGHDR, CDR2 SFDVKD. In DNA form, the CDR3 reads TGTGCCACCAGACCGGGGCAGGGGCAAGGGGGAGCATATGGCCACACCTTC. Translation gives CATRPGQGQGGAYGHTF.

This clonotype showed up many times. The chain recombines TRBV4-2 with TRBJ2-1; D is tentatively TRBD1 or TRBD2 (6 bases each). Trimming cost V 0 bases and J 2 bases, with 11 bases left between them. From germline, CDR1 is LGHNA and CDR2 YNFKEQ. This CDR3 is built from 16 residues. The CDR3 sequence is CASSQDQGRPYNEQFF. CDR3 sequence (DNA): TGTGCCAGCAGCCAAGATCAGGGGAGGCCCTACAATGAGCAGTTCTTC.

V is TRBV20-1 and J is TRBJ2-2; D is perhaps TRBD2 (6 bases). The V gene lost 2 bases and the J gene lost 0 bases, with 22 bases spanning the gap. The CDR3 spans 19 residues. Germline V lookup: CDR1 DFQATT, CDR2 SNEGSKA (reference sequence). In DNA, the CDR3 is TGCAGTGCTAGACTCTCCGCGGGAAGCAGGTACGCGAACACCGGGGAGCTGTTTTTT. This sequence encodes CSARLSAGSRYANTGELFF.

The sample holds many counts of this clonotype. This sequence joins TRBV7-8 and TRBJ2-7; tentative D call: TRBD2 (6 bases). Germline V gene data show CDR1 as SGHVS and CDR2 as FQNEAQ. The CDR3 spans 14 residues. V was trimmed by 5 bases and J by 7 bases, leaving 18 bases between them. The CDR3 region has the DNA TGTGCCAGCAGCCACCGGGACCTCGGAGGGGAGCAGTACTTC. Translating gives CASSHRDLGGEQYF.

This clonotype was seen a few times. The genes are TRBV5-1 and TRBJ2-5; D ambiguous. From germline, CDR1 is SGHRS and CDR2 YFSETQ. The CDR3 is made up of 14 amino acids. The ends were cut back, 5 bases at V and 4 bases at J, with 15 bases in the middle. The CDR3 region is CASSRLDDSETQYF. CDR3 DNA sequence: TGCGCCAGCAGTCGACTCGACGATTCAGAGACCCAGTACTTC.

With regard to this clonotype: Given a much more abundant clone one base away, this may be a read error. The rearrangement joins TRBV12-3 or TRBV12-4 to TRBJ2-1, with D unresolved. V was cut by 7 bases and J by 2 bases, with 6 bases left in between. There are 12 residues in the CDR3. In nucleotides, the CDR3 is TGTGCCAGCATAAGCCCCTACAATGAGCAGTTCTTC. It codes for CASISPYNEQFF.

This clonotype appeared many times. The chain joins TRBV20-1 to TRBJ2-5, with D maybe TRBD2 (6 bases). Per the germline V gene, CDR1 is DFQATT and CDR2 is SNEGSKA (reference sequence). V was cut by 3 bases and J by 3 bases, with 17 bases left in between. The length of the CDR3 is 15 residues. The CDR3 DNA sequence: TGCAGTGCTAGCGGTCCCGCGGGATCAGAAGAGACCCAGTACTTC. Protein product: CSASGPAGSEETQYF.

This clonotype occurred many times. This CDR3 is CASSMAGHTRWGETQYF. DNA for the CDR3: TGTGCCAGCAGCATGGCGGGACATACAAGATGGGGAGAGACCCAGTACTTC. The chain uses TRBV6-6 and TRBJ2-5; either TRBD1 or TRBD2 may supply D (6 bases each). The CDR3 runs 17 residues. Germline CDR1 reads MNHNY; CDR2 reads SVGAGI (reference sequence). The V end lost 6 bases, the J end lost 4 bases, and 24 bases lay between the germline ends.

Concerning this clonotype itself: Germline is not matched at one junction end, which may reflect a read error. The V and J genes are TRBV7-9 and TRBJ2-3; 11 nucleotides agree with TRBD2. Germline assignment: CDR1 SEHNR and CDR2 FQNEAQ (reference sequence). CDR3 length: 15 amino acids. The CDR3 protein is CASSFTSGSADTQHF. Written as DNA, the CDR3 is TGTGCCAGCAGCTTTACTAGCGGGAGTGCAGATACGCAGCACTTT.

In this sample, this clonotype turned up many times. The rearrangement links TRBV20-1 to TRBJ1-5; possibly TRBD1 for D (6 bases). This CDR3 has 13 residues. CDR1 and CDR2 (germline): DFQATT, SNEGSKA (reference sequence). V was shortened by 7 bases and J by 5 bases, with 15 bases between the two germline ends. For the CDR3, the DNA is TGCAGTGGATCAGGGGAGGTGGATCAGCCCCAGCATTTT. Protein sequence: CSGSGEVDQPQHF.

A remark on this clonotype: The CDR3 end shows no conserved phenylalanine or tryptophan, and so a read error is likely. The chain is built from TRBV28 and TRBJ1-6; D gene ambiguous. The CDR3 covers 14 residues. V was pared by 5 bases and J by 10 bases, with 15 bases between. The germline CDR1 and CDR2 sequences are MDHEN and SYDVKM. CDR3 region: CASSLHSEASPLHL. Here the CDR3 DNA reads TGTGCCAGCAGTCTTCACAGTGAGGCATCACCCCTCCACCTT.

Ten or more counts support this clonotype. The chain recombines TRBV10-3 with TRBJ2-5; TRBD2 matches 7 bases. The CDR3 extends over 15 amino acids. The V and J ends lost 6 bases and 5 bases, in that order; junction bases with no gene match: 12. Germline V lookup: CDR1 ENHRY, CDR2 SYGVKD. CDR3 amino acids: CAIREGTTLGETQYF. The CDR3, as DNA: TGTGCCATCAGAGAGGGGACTACATTGGGGGAGACCCAGTACTTC.

Regarding this clonotype: This CDR3 fails to terminate in the conserved phenylalanine or tryptophan, so it likely reflects a read error. The limits of the CDR3 on the DNA are not certain, so only TCRdb's listed CDR3 is given. The V and J genes are TRBV19 and TRBJ2-5; the table calls TRBD2, which could not be checked here. Germline V gene data show CDR1 as LNHDA and CDR2 as SQIVND (reference sequence). The CDR3 region is 14 residues in length, termini included. CDR3 sequence reads: CASSSGTPRETRYL.

The CDR3 is CASSGGTSGGAYEQYF. The CDR3 nucleotides read TGCGCCAGCAGTGGGGGAACTAGCGGTGGGGCTTACGAGCAGTACTTC. This chain connects TRBV10-1 to TRBJ2-7; TRBD2 matches 8 bases. Germline CDR1 WNHNN, CDR2 SYGVQD (reference sequence). V lost 4 bases to trimming and J lost 4 bases; unmatched junction nucleotides: 12. This CDR3 has 16 residues.

At least ten counts were recorded for this clonotype. J is TRBJ1-6 and V is TRBV3-1; D remains unclear. The CDR3 is 16 residues long. Germline CDR1 is LGHDT and CDR2 is YNNKEL (reference sequence). Trimming removed 6 bases at V and 0 bases at J, with 12 bases between. The CDR3 spells CASRQTVSSYNSPLHF. DNA for the CDR3: TGTGCCAGCAGACAGACGGTGAGCTCCTATAATTCACCCCTCCACTTT. The full variable domain, completed using reference TRBV3-1 and TRBJ1-6, is DTAVSQTPKYLVTQMGNDKSIKCEQNLGHDTMYWYKQDSKKFLKIMFSYNNKELIINETVPNRFSPKSPDKAHLNLHINSLELGDSAVYFCASRQTVSSYNSPLHFGNGTRLTVT.

Turning to this clonotype: Since a much larger clone is just one base distant, this may be a read error. Here the CDR3 reads CASSLALASGRNERFF. For the CDR3, the DNA is TGCGCCAGCAGCTTGGCCTTGGCTAGCGGGCGCAATGAGCGGTTCTTC. The chain has TRBV5-1 and TRBJ2-1, with 8 bases lining up with TRBD2. Germline V CDR1 and CDR2: SGHRS, YFSETQ. The CDR3 has 16 residues.